This T cell receptor beta chain was profiled in a study of cytomegalovirus exposure and HLA in healthy donors. Study conclusions and caveats: In vitro testing confirmed a few CMV-associated chains as specific for CMV antigens.

Repertoires were generated with immunoSEQ multiplex PCR, while TCRdb's copy carries only in-frame clones and drops some. The table shows roughly 130,000 clones, with roughly 81% occurring only once. This clone was observed a single time. What it binds is not known. Germline CDR1 is MNHEY and CDR2 is SVGAGI. The length of the CDR3 is 13 residues. J lost 5 bases, V lost 6 bases, and 2 bases had no gene match. The sample was PBMCs. The V gene is TRBV6-5, the J gene TRBJ2-1; TRBD2 aligns across 9 bases. This sequence originates from a woman aged 30 to 39 in good health and CMV-seronegative. This CDR3 reads CASRAGGNNEQFF. CDR3 coding DNA: TGTGCCAGCAGGGCGGGGGGGAACAATGAGCAGTTCTTC.